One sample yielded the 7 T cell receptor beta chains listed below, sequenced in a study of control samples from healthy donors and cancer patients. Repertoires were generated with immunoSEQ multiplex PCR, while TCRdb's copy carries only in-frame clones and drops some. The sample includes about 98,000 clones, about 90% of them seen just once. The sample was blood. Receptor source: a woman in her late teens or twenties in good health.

The CDR3 DNA sequence: TGTGCCAGCCCGGGACAGGGGGACGAGCAGTACTTC. This gives the protein CASPGQGDEQYF. The chain couples TRBV7-9 to TRBJ2-7; 11 nucleotides match TRBD1. Germline trimming cut 8 bases from V and 5 bases from J; bases unmatched to any gene: 2. Germline assignment: CDR1 SEHNR and CDR2 FQNEAQ (reference sequence). The CDR3 runs to 12 residues.

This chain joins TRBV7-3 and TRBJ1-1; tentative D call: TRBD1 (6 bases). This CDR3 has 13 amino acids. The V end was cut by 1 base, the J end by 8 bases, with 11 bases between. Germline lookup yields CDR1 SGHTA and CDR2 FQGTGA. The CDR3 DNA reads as TGTGCCAGCAGCTTAAAGGGGGGGACAGAAGCTTTCTTT. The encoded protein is CASSLKGGTEAFF.

CDR3 sequence (DNA): TGTGCCAGCAGTACCACGGACAGGGCTTGGCGCTACACCTTC. This encodes CASSTTDRAWRYTF. The rearrangement links TRBV28 to TRBJ1-2, with 8 bases that match TRBD1. Germline CDR1 and CDR2: MDHEN and SYDVKM. The CDR3 contains 14 residues. After removal of 5 bases from V and 9 bases from J, the junction contained 11 bases not matched to a gene.

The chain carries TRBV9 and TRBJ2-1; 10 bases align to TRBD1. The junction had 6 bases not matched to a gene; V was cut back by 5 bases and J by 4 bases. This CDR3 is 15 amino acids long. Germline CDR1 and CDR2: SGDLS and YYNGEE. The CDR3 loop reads CASSSPGQGYNEQFF. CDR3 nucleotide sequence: TGTGCCAGCAGTAGTCCGGGACAGGGGTACAATGAGCAGTTCTTC. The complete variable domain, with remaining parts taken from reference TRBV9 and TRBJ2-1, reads DSGVTQTPKHLITATGQRVTLRCSPRSGDLSVYWYQQSLDQGLQFLIQYYNGEERAKGNILERFSAQQFPDLHSELNLSSLELGDSALYFCASSSPGQGYNEQFFGPGTRLTVL.

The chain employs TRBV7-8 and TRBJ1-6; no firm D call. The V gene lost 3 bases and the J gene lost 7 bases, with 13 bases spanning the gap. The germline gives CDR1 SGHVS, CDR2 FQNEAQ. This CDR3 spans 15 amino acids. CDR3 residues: CASSLYLTPNSPLHF. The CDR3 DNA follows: TGTGCCAGCAGCTTGTATCTGACTCCGAATTCACCCCTCCACTTT.

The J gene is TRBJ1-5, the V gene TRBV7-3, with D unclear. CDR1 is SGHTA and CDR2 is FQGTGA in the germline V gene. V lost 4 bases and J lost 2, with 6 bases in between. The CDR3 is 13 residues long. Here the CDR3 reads CASSSTGNQPQHF. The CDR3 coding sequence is TGTGCCAGCAGCTCAACGGGCAATCAGCCCCAGCATTTT.

The CDR3 nucleotides read TGTGCCATCACCCGGACGGTGAACACTGAAGCTTTCTTT. As protein: CAITRTVNTEAFF. V and J are TRBV10-3 and TRBJ1-1, with D uncertain. Germline loops: CDR1 ENHRY, CDR2 SYGVKD. The CDR3 spans 13 residues. V gave up 7 bases and J gave up 0 bases, with 9 bases separating them.